This is a list of T cell receptor beta chains from one sample in a study of T-cell memory formation after mild COVID-19. Each CDR3 protein gets one entry after TCRdb re-called the 5' RACE reads with MiXCR. Of 300,000 to 400,000 distinct CDR3 sequences in the sample, 28% were seen once. The sequenced sample was PBMCs or a T cell subset sorted from them (not recorded which). The receptor source for this set is an adult woman who had mild COVID-19 (a few samples of this study predate the infection). Cell type and time point are not known. CDR3s leave out the opening cysteine and the closing phenylalanine or tryptophan. Each record gives: J gene, V gene, CDR3 protein.

J gene: TRBJ2-1; V gene: TRBV5-1; CDR3 protein: ASSVQGAFINEQF
J gene: TRBJ1-1; V gene: TRBV20-1; CDR3 protein: SARGTGNTEAF
J gene: TRBJ2-3; V gene: TRBV9; CDR3 protein: ASSVGGNERNTRY
J gene: TRBJ1-1; V gene: TRBV15; CDR3 protein: ATSRYIGINTEAF
J gene: TRBJ2-3; V gene: TRBV6-5; CDR3 protein: ASSYGGYTDTQY
J gene: TRBJ2-5; V gene: TRBV14; CDR3 protein: ASSPAGGGTQY
J gene: TRBJ2-7; V gene: TRBV4-2; CDR3 protein: ASSQAESYEQY
J gene: TRBJ2-1; V gene: TRBV4-1; CDR3 protein: ASSQGRVANEQF
J gene: TRBJ2-2; V gene: TRBV9; CDR3 protein: ASSDRDRAWGYSGELF
J gene: TRBJ2-7; V gene: TRBV5-1; CDR3 protein: ASSSWDRPYEQY
J gene: TRBJ1-1; V gene: TRBV12-1; CDR3 protein: ASSSDRDTEAF
J gene: TRBJ2-7; V gene: TRBV9; CDR3 protein: ASSARQGAYEQY
J gene: TRBJ2-1; V gene: TRBV12-3/TRBV12-4; CDR3 protein: ASSSGRLAGDYNEQF
J gene: TRBJ2-5; V gene: TRBV5-4; CDR3 protein: ASSDVTSQTQY
J gene: TRBJ2-3; V gene: TRBV25-1; CDR3 protein: ASSRTSGGVSTDTQY
J gene: TRBJ2-7; V gene: TRBV25-1; CDR3 protein: ATYGTASYEQY
J gene: TRBJ1-2; V gene: TRBV4-3; CDR3 protein: ASSQDGWGNYGYT
J gene: TRBJ2-3; V gene: TRBV18; CDR3 protein: ASSPGLAGVFGTDTQY
J gene: TRBJ2-1; V gene: TRBV11-2; CDR3 protein: ASTLSGASGRYEQF
J gene: TRBJ2-2; V gene: TRBV7-7; CDR3 protein: ASSLSVAGYTGELF
J gene: TRBJ1-1; V gene: TRBV5-4; CDR3 protein: ASSGAGEGQEDEAF
J gene: TRBJ2-7; V gene: TRBV7-6; CDR3 protein: ASTLGTGGGYEQY
J gene: TRBJ2-7; V gene: TRBV24-1; CDR3 protein: ATSDPLTEQY
J gene: TRBJ2-3; V gene: TRBV21-1; CDR3 protein: ASTSRRSKREGTDTQY
J gene: TRBJ2-7; V gene: TRBV20-1; CDR3 protein: SVGIGSYEQY
J gene: TRBJ2-3; V gene: TRBV11-1; CDR3 protein: ASNKDRGYTDTQY
J gene: TRBJ2-2; V gene: TRBV7-9; CDR3 protein: ASSLTGLATGELF
J gene: TRBJ2-1; V gene: TRBV7-6; CDR3 protein: ASSSGVTGTSGTSYNEQF
J gene: TRBJ2-3; V gene: TRBV5-1; CDR3 protein: ASSSTPGSGADTQY
J gene: TRBJ1-1; V gene: TRBV9; CDR3 protein: ASSVPLQGMNTEAF
J gene: TRBJ2-3; V gene: TRBV6-5; CDR3 protein: ASSHRVNPSTDTQY
J gene: TRBJ2-5; V gene: TRBV29-1; CDR3 protein: SVEGGGSQETQY
J gene: TRBJ2-7; V gene: TRBV13; CDR3 protein: ASSSSRYEQY
J gene: TRBJ1-2; V gene: TRBV12-3/TRBV12-4; CDR3 protein: ASSLRGLGYGYT
J gene: TRBJ2-2; V gene: TRBV7-3; CDR3 protein: ASSLTHAEARTGELF
J gene: TRBJ2-7; V gene: TRBV7-2; CDR3 protein: ASSLGATGTYEQY
J gene: TRBJ2-7; V gene: TRBV20-1; CDR3 protein: SATTGARSYEQY
J gene: TRBJ2-1; V gene: TRBV15; CDR3 protein: ATSRDRWDEQF
J gene: TRBJ1-5; V gene: TRBV19; CDR3 protein: ASSPTAQGVGPQH
J gene: TRBJ1-4; V gene: TRBV29-1; CDR3 protein: SVSPGQASRGKLF
J gene: TRBJ1-1; V gene: TRBV30; CDR3 protein: AWSLKQGGTEAF
J gene: TRBJ1-6; V gene: TRBV6-5; CDR3 protein: ASSFLDRGNSPLH
J gene: TRBJ2-2; V gene: TRBV7-9; CDR3 protein: ASSSRDLRHGELF
J gene: TRBJ2-7; V gene: TRBV5-1; CDR3 protein: ASSFTGTGVGEQY
J gene: TRBJ2-7; V gene: TRBV7-9; CDR3 protein: ASSFGRDYEQY
J gene: TRBJ1-3; V gene: TRBV19; CDR3 protein: ASSIKGSGNTIY
J gene: TRBJ2-2; V gene: TRBV5-1; CDR3 protein: ASSLIAGKAGELF
J gene: TRBJ2-6; V gene: TRBV4-3; CDR3 protein: ASSQATEPISGANVLT
J gene: TRBJ1-2; V gene: TRBV7-8; CDR3 protein: ASRAFTGNYGYT
J gene: TRBJ2-2; V gene: TRBV12-3/TRBV12-4; CDR3 protein: ASSLDWSGELF
J gene: TRBJ2-5; V gene: TRBV12-3/TRBV12-4; CDR3 protein: ASSPGVETQY
J gene: TRBJ2-2; V gene: TRBV15; CDR3 protein: ATSRETGELF
J gene: TRBJ2-1; V gene: TRBV4-1; CDR3 protein: ASSQDLGAGVHSEQF